These 8 T cell receptor beta chains came from one sample sequenced in a study of blood T cell repertoires in COVID-19. Assay used: immunoSEQ multiplex PCR; TCRdb lists only in-frame clones, some missing. The repertoire consists of roughly 30,000 clones, with under 90% occurring once and the leading ten covering approximately 15%. The specimen sequenced was peripheral blood. The receptors were gathered from a man in his sixties or seventies with active COVID-19.

The chain has TRBV6-1 and TRBJ2-1; TRBD2 is a possible D gene (6 bases). Germline values: CDR1 MNHNS, CDR2 SASEGT. V was pared by 2 bases and J by 6 bases, with 20 bases between. The CDR3 contains 17 residues. The CDR3 here is CASSERRGSPMANEQFF. Written as DNA, the CDR3 is TGTGCCAGCAGTGAAAGACGGGGGTCCCCTATGGCCAATGAGCAGTTCTTC.

The genes are TRBV24-1 and TRBJ2-3; no clear D gene. Germline V gives CDR1 KGHDR, CDR2 SFDVKD. Trimming took off 4 bases at V and 3 bases at J, with 10 bases between the two ends. This CDR3 spans 14 amino acids. The CDR3 loop reads CATSDSLPTDTQYF. The CDR3 DNA reads as TGTGCCACCAGTGACTCACTCCCAACAGATACGCAGTATTTT.

This clone showed up just once. The chain combines TRBV2 with TRBJ2-5, with a tentative D call TRBD1 (5 bases). Germline CDR1 SNHLY, CDR2 FYNNEI. The CDR3 is 14 amino acids. V was trimmed by 1 base and J by 5 bases, leaving 11 bases between them. CDR3 nucleotide sequence: TGTGCCAGCAGTGAAGTGGCAGGGTGGGAGACCCAGTACTTC. It is translated as CASSEVAGWETQYF.

The chain carries TRBV5-1 and TRBJ2-6; 9 bases are shared with TRBD2. The CDR3 is 17 residues long. Germline loops: CDR1 SGHRS, CDR2 YFSETQ. V shed 4 bases, J shed 0 bases, and the junction held 5 bases outside the gene matches. In DNA form, the CDR3 reads TGCGCCAGCAGCCCAGCGGGGGGTACCTCTGGGGCCAACGTCCTGACTTTC. It codes for CASSPAGGTSGANVLTF.

V gene TRBV6-5 combines with J gene TRBJ1-2, with a weak D call TRBD1 (5 bases). CDR1 and CDR2 (germline): MNHEY, SVGAGI. The CDR3 has 11 residues. Deletions cut 7 bases from V and 4 bases from J, with 7 bases between. The CDR3 DNA follows: TGTGCCAGCACCGACAGCTATGGCTACACCTTC. Translation gives CASTDSYGYTF.

This clone was observed a few times. The V and J genes are TRBV5-6 and TRBJ2-2; perhaps TRBD2 as D (6 bases). The CDR3 has 16 amino acids. Germline CDR1 SGHDT, CDR2 YYEEEE. The V gene lost 0 bases and the J gene lost 0 bases, with 9 bases spanning the gap. CDR3 nucleotide sequence: TGTGCCAGCAGCTTGGTAGGGACTGCGAACACCGGGGAGCTGTTTTTT. Amino acid sequence: CASSLVGTANTGELFF.

This clone was counted a single time. The germline gene is not matched at one end of the junction; a read error may be the cause. This chain joins TRBV9 and TRBJ1-2, with D possibly matching TRBD1 (6 bases). Germline V CDR1 and CDR2: SGDLS, YYNGEE. The CDR3 consists of 14 residues. The CDR3 reads CAGSPVGGEDGYTF. CDR3 sequence (DNA): TGTGCCGGCAGCCCCGTAGGGGGAGAGGATGGCTACACCTTC.

V is TRBV6-5 and J is TRBJ2-1; 7 bases line up with TRBD1. This CDR3 comprises 13 residues. V trimming: 4 bases; J trimming: 7 bases; junction bases outside the gene matches: 4. CDR1 MNHEY and CDR2 SVGAGI come from the germline V gene. CDR3 in amino acids: CASSSDRANEQFF. CDR3 nucleotide sequence: TGTGCCAGCAGTTCCGACAGGGCTAATGAGCAGTTCTTC.